The clone carrying this T cell receptor beta chain was seen more than once but under ten times. The data are from a study of spatial heterogeneity in lung cancer. Overall study: PBMC collected at follow-up were sequenced when available, a median of approximately 2 years after resection. Detected sequences consistently included more beta-chain ones than alpha-chain ones.

Each CDR3 protein is one row after TCRdb ran MiXCR on the 5' RACE reads. The sample shows 50,000 to 60,000 distinct CDR3 sequences, roughly 8.1% of them seen only once. The sample's time point: blood at routine non-recurrence follow-up after resection. No cell sorting; template was whole RNA from tumor, lung tissue or PBMC. The germline V gene encodes CDR1 WSHSY and CDR2 SAAADI. The CDR3 sequence is 16 residues long. Deletions cut 4 bases from V and 5 bases from J, with 17 bases between. Source: PBMCs, taken at follow-up. The TCR originated in a female donor with early-stage non-small cell lung cancer. This chain uses TRBV10-2 with TRBJ1-4; D is unresolved. CDR3 loop: CASSVRAPKANEKLFF. The CDR3 region has the DNA TGCGCCAGCAGTGTCCGTGCGCCTAAGGCGAATGAAAAACTGTTTTTT.